These 10 T cell receptor beta chains were sequenced from one sample in a study of glioma-infiltrating T cells. Using RNA template, CDR3s of TCR alpha and beta were amplified with iRepertoire arm-PCR. One entry per CDR3 protein, called by TCRdb with MiXCR from the multiplex PCR reads. The sample contains roughly 100,000 distinct CDR3 sequences, about 28% of which appear only once. The sample was glioma tissue, nonneoplastic brain tissue, or PBMCs (not recorded which). These receptors all stem from a human donor with low-grade glioma or glioblastoma, undergoing nonglioma brain surgery, or in good health (not recorded which).

There are many counts of this clonotype. The chain employs TRBV6-1 and TRBJ2-5; possible D gene TRBD2, 6 bases. V dropped 0 bases and J dropped 9 bases, with 17 bases sitting between them. Germline V gene data show CDR1 as MNHNS and CDR2 as SASEGT. This CDR3 has 15 amino acids. CDR3 in amino acids: CASSEAYVRTGAQYF. The CDR3 region has the DNA TGTGCCAGCAGTGAAGCGTACGTGCGGACGGGGGCCCAGTACTTC.

This clonotype came up many times. The chain is built from TRBV6-1 and TRBJ2-5, with D hard to call. CDR3 length: 14 residues. The germline gives CDR1 MNHNS, CDR2 SASEGT. Trimming shortened V by 4 bases and J by 3 bases, and 12 bases separated the two germline ends. This chain's CDR3 is CASSVGRTKETQYF. The CDR3 nucleotides are TGTGCCAGCAGTGTCGGGCGGACGAAAGAGACCCAGTACTTC.

As to this clonotype: This could be a read error, since a much larger clone is one nucleotide away. This chain uses TRBV4-2 with TRBJ1-5; D uncertain. Trimming removed 2 bases at V and 0 bases at J, with 8 bases between. The CDR3 sequence is 15 residues long. Germline V gene data show CDR1 as LGHNA and CDR2 as YNFKEQ. The CDR3 DNA reads as TGTGCCAGCAGCCAACCCTGGGTTAGCAATCAGCCCCAGCATTTT. It specifies CASSQPWVSNQPQHF.

This clonotype showed up many times. This chain joins TRBV19 and TRBJ1-2; D is ambiguous. Germline V gene sequence: CDR1 LNHDA, CDR2 SQIVND (reference sequence). This CDR3 region has 17 residues. The V and J ends lost 5 bases and 1 base respectively, with 20 bases between them. The CDR3 region has the DNA TGTGCCAGTAGTGCCCCCTCGAACAGTCTACTTAACTATGGCTACACCTTC. Its protein product is CASSAPSNSLLNYGYTF.

This clonotype has at least ten counts. The J gene is TRBJ1-3, the V gene TRBV6-1; D is unclear. CDR3 size: 11 residues. Trimming cost V 5 bases and J 9 bases, with 8 bases left between them. Per germline, CDR1 MNHNS and CDR2 SASEGT. Here the CDR3 reads CASSYLGTIYF. CDR3 nucleotide sequence: TGTGCCAGCAGTTATCTCGGCACCATATATTTT.

This clonotype showed up just a few times. The rearrangement joins TRBV7-9 to TRBJ2-2; 8 bases line up with TRBD2. Germline CDR1 is SEHNR and CDR2 is FQNEAQ (reference sequence). CDR3 length: 15 residues. Trimming took 4 bases from V and 4 from J; bases not matched to a gene: 5. CDR3 residues: CASSSPGGFTGELFF. CDR3 sequence (DNA): TGTGCCAGCAGCTCACCGGGAGGGTTCACCGGGGAGCTGTTTTTT.

This clonotype was counted many times. As DNA, the CDR3 is TGTGCCAGCAGTGAAGAGGCGGCCCCTTACAATGAGCAGTTCTTC. Its translation: CASSEEAAPYNEQFF. The chain uses TRBV6-1 and TRBJ2-1; no firm D call. V was clipped by 1 base and J by 4 bases, with 11 bases between them. The CDR3 extends over 15 amino acids. Germline lookup yields CDR1 MNHNS and CDR2 SASEGT.

V is TRBV30 and J is TRBJ1-1; D not certain. In germline, CDR1 is GTSNPN, CDR2 SVGIG (reference sequence). The germline V and J ends were trimmed by 3 bases and 1 base, with 6 bases remaining between them. This CDR3 is 12 amino acids long. The chain's CDR3 is CAWRPGNTEAFF. As DNA, the CDR3 is TGTGCCTGGAGACCGGGGAACACTGAAGCTTTCTTT.

This clonotype was picked up many times. The V and J genes are TRBV7-3 and TRBJ2-3, with no clear D. V lost 2 bases and J lost 2, with 5 bases in between. Per the germline V gene, CDR1 is SGHTA and CDR2 is FQGTGA. CDR3 length equals 13 residues. The CDR3 reads CASSLLTTDTQYF. CDR3 nucleotides: TGTGCCAGCAGCTTACTCACCACAGATACGCAGTATTTT.

Of note for this clonotype: This may stem from a read error, because a much larger clone lies one nucleotide away. The CDR3: CASRPGLAGSVTTQYF. For the CDR3, the DNA is TGTGCCAGCAGGCCGGGACTAGCGGGCTCGGTAACGACGCAGTATTTT. The chain recombines TRBV6-2 or TRBV6-3 with TRBJ2-3; 12 bases align to TRBD2. CDR3 length: 16 amino acids. V trimming: 6 bases; J trimming: 9 bases; junction bases outside the gene matches: 13. Germline CDR1 is MNHEY and CDR2 is SVGEGT.